A single sample gave rise to the 17 T cell receptor beta chains below, sequenced in a study of T cell clonality in common variable immunodeficiency. The assay was immunoSEQ multiplex PCR, and TCRdb's table has in-frame clones only and misses some. There are 25,000 to 35,000 clones in the sample, none observed a single time. Material: peripheral blood mononuclear cells. The receptors shown here come from a person aged 18 to 75 in good health.

This clone was seen ten or more times. The read stops 3 residues short of the end of the CDR3; the missing end is completed from the germline J gene. The chain recombines TRBV20-1 with TRBJ2-1, with no clear D. The germline gives CDR1 DFQATT, CDR2 SNEGSKA (reference sequence). This CDR3 is built from 14 residues. The V and J ends lost 5 bases and 0 bases respectively, with 11 bases between them. The sequenced CDR3 bases are TGCAGTGCTCACTACTATAGCTCCTACAATGAG. The encoded protein is CSAHYYSSYNE. The CDR3 as a whole reads CSAHYYSSYNEQFF.

This clone was seen repeatedly, ten times or more. The read finishes 3 residues shy of the CDR3 end, and the germline J gene is used to complete it. The chain recombines TRBV20-1 with TRBJ2-5; 8 bases are shared with TRBD2. Germline V gene data show CDR1 as DFQATT and CDR2 as SNEGSKA (reference sequence). J lost 2 bases, V lost 7 bases, and 9 bases had no gene match. CDR3 length equals 14 residues. CDR3 DNA, as far as it was read: TGCAGTGGGATCTTGGCTAGCGGGCAAGAGACC. It encodes CSGILASGQET. The CDR3, in full, reads CSGILASGQETQYF.

This clone was seen at least ten times. The read gets to within 3 residues of the CDR3 end, and the germline J gene fills in the rest. The chain links TRBV30 to TRBJ2-5, with D possibly matching TRBD1 (6 bases). Germline values: CDR1 GTSNPN, CDR2 SVGIG (reference sequence). V was clipped by 6 bases and J by 7 bases, with 21 bases between them. The CDR3 extends over 14 amino acids. The covered CDR3 bases are TGTGCCTGCCAGCTACAGGGACCTTATCGGACC. It encodes CACQLQGPYRT. In full, the CDR3 reads CACQLQGPYRTQYF. Full variable domain (missing parts from reference TRBV30 and TRBJ2-5): SQTIHQWPATLVQPVGSPLSLECTVEGTSNPNLYWYRQAAGRGLQLLFYSVGIGQISSEVPQNLSASRPQDRQFILSSKKLLLSDSGFYLCACQLQGPYRTQYFGPGTRLLVL.

Ten or more counts support this clone. The read stops 3 residues short of the end of the CDR3; the missing end is completed from the germline J gene. The chain is built from TRBV7-2 and TRBJ2-2; D remains unclear. The CDR3 totals 14 residues. Germline CDR1 is SGHTA and CDR2 is FQGNSA. Partial CDR3 DNA: TGTGCCAGCAGCCGACCCCAGGATAATGAAAAG. It yields the protein CASSRPQDNEK. The entire CDR3 reads CASSRPQDNEKLFF.

The table lists this clone with many counts. The read comes to an end 3 residues before the CDR3 does, leaving the germline J gene to fill in the end. The V gene is TRBV15, the J gene TRBJ2-5; the D is unclear. Germline CDR1 LNHNV, CDR2 YYDKDF (reference sequence). V lost 2 bases to trimming and J lost 5 bases, with 15 bases between them. There are 15 residues in the CDR3. The DNA read from the CDR3 is TGTGCCACCAGCAGAACGTATACGGGTGGGGAGACC. It is translated as CATSRTYTGGET. The full CDR3 is CATSRTYTGGETQYF.

This clone was counted many times. The read finishes 3 residues shy of the CDR3 end, and the germline J gene is used to complete it. This rearrangement joins TRBV5-1 to TRBJ2-3; 10 bases fit TRBD2. CDR3 size: 14 residues. Looked up from germline, CDR1 is SGHRS and CDR2 is YFSETQ. The CDR3 DNA, read in part, is TGCGCCAGCAGCTCAACGATAGCGGGGGGAACG. Translated: CASSSTIAGGT. In full, the CDR3 is CASSSTIAGGTQYF.

This clone was detected ten times or more. The CDR3 end falls 3 residues outside the read, so it is completed with the germline J gene. The identical CDR3 is also encoded by other nucleotide sequences in the sample. V gene TRBV5-1 combines with J gene TRBJ1-2; a weak D match, TRBD1 (6 bases). V was clipped by 0 bases and J by 0 bases, with 9 bases between them. Germline V gives CDR1 SGHRS, CDR2 YFSETQ. The CDR3 contains 15 residues. The DNA read from the CDR3 is TGCGCCAGCAGCTTGGCCGGGACATCTAACTATGGC. Encoded protein: CASSLAGTSNYG. The whole CDR3 region reads CASSLAGTSNYGYTF.

At least ten counts were recorded for this clone. The read falls 3 residues short of the CDR3 end, and the missing part is taken from the germline J gene. V gene TRBV4-1 combines with J gene TRBJ1-4; D remains ambiguous. CDR3 length: 16 amino acids. The germline CDR1 and CDR2 sequences are MGHRA and YSYEKL. V was cut by 2 bases and J by 7 bases, with 17 bases left in between. The CDR3 here is CASSQRTSAASEKLFF. CDR3 DNA (partial): TGCGCCAGCAGCCAACGTACGTCCGCGGCTAGTGAAAAA.

This clone was observed at least ten times. Sequencing ends 3 residues short of the CDR3 end; the germline J gene provides the rest. V gene TRBV6-2 or TRBV6-3 combines with J gene TRBJ1-5; D might be TRBD1 (5 bases). Trimming cost V 2 bases and J 5 bases, with 10 bases left between them. The CDR3 spans 14 residues. Germline V gene lookup returns CDR1 MNHEY and CDR2 SVGEGT. The part of the CDR3 DNA that was read is TGTGCCAGCAGTTACGAGGGGAGTCATCAGCCC. Residues: CASSYEGSHQP. The CDR3 in its entirety is CASSYEGSHQPQHF.

The table lists this clone with many counts. Read sequence stops 3 residues before the CDR3 end, and the germline J gene provides the missing end. The chain couples TRBV6-1 to TRBJ2-7; 10 bases line up with TRBD1. V was clipped by 0 bases and J by 6 bases; unmatched bases: 8. From germline, CDR1 is MNHNS and CDR2 SASEGT. This CDR3 is built from 16 residues. The CDR3 loop is CASSEALGTGELEQYF. Incomplete CDR3 DNA: TGTGCCAGCAGTGAAGCGCTAGGGACAGGGGAGCTCGAG.

The sample holds a few counts of this clone. The read ends 3 residues early relative to the CDR3; the germline J gene fills the gap. The chain employs TRBV20-1 and TRBJ2-1; 7 positions agree with TRBD1. The germline CDR1 and CDR2 sequences are DFQATT and SNEGSKA (reference sequence). Trimming removed 1 base from V and 2 bases from J; junction bases left unmatched: 5. This CDR3 has 15 amino acids. The CDR3 spells CSARATGPAYNEQFF. The covered CDR3 bases are TGCAGTGCTAGAGCGACAGGGCCCGCCTACAATGAG.

The CDR3 loop reads CASSPQGATEKLFF. Incomplete CDR3 DNA: TGTGCCAGCAGTCCACAGGGGGCTACGGAAAAG. The chain joins TRBV6-2 or TRBV6-3 to TRBJ2-2; TRBD1 agrees at 9 bases. The read comes to an end 3 residues before the CDR3 does, leaving the germline J gene to fill in the end. CDR1 is MNHEY, CDR2 SVGEGT, per germline. This CDR3 region has 14 residues.

This clone appeared many times. The read ends 3 residues shy of where the CDR3 ends; the end is completed using the germline J gene. The chain combines TRBV7-2 with TRBJ2-2; a possible D gene is TRBD2 (6 bases). Germline CDR1 SGHTA, CDR2 FQGNSA. V lost 4 bases and J 6 bases, leaving 9 bases between the germline ends. The CDR3 runs to 13 residues. The CDR3 bases that were read are TGTGCCAGCAGCTGGAGGGGTGCCGGGGAG. Its translation is CASSWRGAGE. The entire CDR3 is CASSWRGAGELFF.

This clone was recorded at least ten times. CDR3 sequence: CASSSLSTSWKTQYF. The sequenced part of the CDR3 DNA is TGTGCCAGCAGCTCGCTGTCGACTAGCTGGAAGACC. The chain couples TRBV5-4 to TRBJ2-5; 7 positions match TRBD2. The read stops 3 residues short of the end of the CDR3; the missing end is completed from the germline J gene. The CDR3 is 15 residues long. Looked up from germline, CDR1 is SGHNT and CDR2 is YYREEE (reference sequence). Trimming took 3 bases from V and 6 from J; bases not matched to a gene: 11.

This clone has at least ten counts. The CDR3 loop is CASSSRRLTEAFF. CDR3 DNA (partial): TGTGCCAGCAGTTCCCGGCGGCTCACTGAA. The chain couples TRBV6-2 or TRBV6-3 to TRBJ1-1; D gene unclear. Sequencing ends 3 residues short of the CDR3 end; the germline J gene provides the rest. CDR3 length equals 13 residues. Trimming pared 4 bases from V and 4 bases from J, leaving 10 bases between. Germline assignment: CDR1 MNHEY and CDR2 SVGEGT.

This clone was counted ten times or more. The CDR3 end falls 3 residues outside the read, so it is completed with the germline J gene. V is TRBV10-3 and J is TRBJ2-2, with a weak D call TRBD2 (6 bases). Germline CDR1 ENHRY, CDR2 SYGVKD. The CDR3 has 15 amino acids. The CDR3 reads CAISESGGSGEKLFF. CDR3 DNA (partial): TGTGCCATCAGTGAGTCGGGGGGATCTGGTGAAAAG.

The table lists this clone with many counts. The read stops 3 residues short of the end of the CDR3; the missing end is completed from the germline J gene. This chain connects TRBV2 to TRBJ2-7; 7 positions agree with TRBD1. Trimming at V came to 6 bases and at J to 5 bases, leaving 4 bases not matched to a gene. There are 12 residues in the CDR3. Germline-derived CDR1 and CDR2 are SNHLY and FYNNEI. Here the CDR3 reads CASSRDRDEQYF. The sequenced CDR3 bases are TGTGCCAGCAGCCGCGACAGGGACGAG.